These T cell receptor beta chains were read from a single sample in a study of ipilimumab plus nivolumab after autologous stem cell transplantation. Generated by immunoSEQ multiplex PCR, the TCRdb table keeps only in-frame clones and is missing some. The data show 17,000 or so clones, 65% to 80% seen once. Source: PBMCs, taken in a trial of ipilimumab plus nivolumab as post-transplant consolidation. These receptors all come from a male donor with diffuse large B-cell lymphoma. Both conserved end residues are trimmed from each CDR3.

>TRBV11-2|TRBJ2-1
ASSFVAGSNSYNEQF
>TRBV5-4|TRBJ2-1
ASSPRGGITQNEQF
>TRBV11-1|TRBJ1-6
ASGDEGGDSPLH
>TRBV30|TRBJ2-2
AWSSGGNTGELF
>TRBV6-1|TRBJ2-5
ASSANLPWDRTQETQY
>TRBV20-1|TRBJ1-1
NAKRGPEAF
>TRBV19|TRBJ1-2
ASSIGADIYGYT
>TRBV5-1|TRBJ2-1
ASSQDYNEQF
>TRBV20-1|TRBJ1-1
SASTAEAF
>TRBV10-3|TRBJ2-1
AISEGGWNNEQF
>TRBV7-6|TRBJ1-3
ASSGNSGNTIY
>TRBV5-1|TRBJ2-4
ASSLALGENIQY
>TRBV7-3|TRBJ2-1
ASSPQATSYNEQF
>TRBV5-1|TRBJ2-5
ASSLEPGASTETQY
>TRBV5-1|TRBJ2-7
ASSFRGGTHEQY
>TRBV5-1|TRBJ2-3
ASRVGQGAGGRTDTQY
>TRBV28|TRBJ1-2
ASSLTWRDYGYT
>TRBV6-1|TRBJ1-2
ASSGWGNYGYT
>TRBV12-5|TRBJ1-6
ASGLVTGQNNSPLH
>TRBV7-2|TRBJ2-3
ASGKGRGRLSTDTQY
>TRBV7-2|TRBJ2-7
ASSPDRDYEQY
>TRBV6-4|TRBJ1-1
ASSRTGNTEAF
>TRBV30|TRBJ2-3
AWTVSGGADTQY
>TRBV7-9|TRBJ2-1
ASSWGDNEQF
>TRBV11-3|TRBJ2-1
ASSLTEEQF
>TRBV19|TRBJ2-7
ASSETSVYEQY
>TRBV5-1|-
ASSLASTNYEQY
>TRBV19|TRBJ2-1
ASTLSGVRDEQF
>TRBV5-4|TRBJ2-2
ASSLGGPGELF
>TRBV29-1|TRBJ2-2
SVRDRENTGELF
>TRBV2|TRBJ2-1
ATRLADYNEQF
>TRBV19|TRBJ1-3
ASSADFSGNTIY
>TRBV10-2|TRBJ2-1
ASRPGFYNEQF
>TRBV2|TRBJ2-4
ASKSPTGDHQYIQY
>TRBV4-2|TRBJ2-7
ASSPRQGAEYEQY
>TRBV9|TRBJ2-3
ASGDTQY
>TRBV9|TRBJ2-1
ASSVGVNEDEQF
>TRBV18|TRBJ1-2
ASSPGTGGAEGYT
>TRBV2|TRBJ1-5
ASSGVRDDQPQH
>TRBV28|TRBJ2-3
ASSPGGVADTQY
>TRBV30|TRBJ2-2
AWSVPYTGELF
>TRBV6-5|TRBJ2-3
AIAAAASPDTQY
>TRBV9|TRBJ2-1
ASSARDSPYNEQF
>TRBV27|TRBJ2-7
ASSIRRGYEQY
>TRBV11-2|TRBJ1-6
ASSLSDETPLH
>TRBV19|TRBJ2-7
ASSRRTGTYEQY
>TRBV7-9|TRBJ2-7
ASSGSGLATYEQY